This TCR beta chain appears in the sequencing data of a study of T cells in Graves' hyperthyroidism and ophthalmopathy. This clonotype was detected once. The CDR3 regions of TCR beta were amplified from RNA transcripts. When the TCR CDR3 underwent first-round RT-PCR, the HTBI primer set was used. TCRdb re-called the multiplex PCR reads through MiXCR, storing one row per CDR3 protein. The table records about 280,000 distinct CDR3 sequences, less than 30% of them present only once. The CDR3 has 13 residues. Germline V gene data show CDR1 as SGHTA and CDR2 as FQGNSA. V lost 0 bases to trimming and J lost 8 bases, with 8 bases between them.

The sequence was collected from a man in his forties or fifties with Graves' hyperthyroidism that later progressed to Graves' ophthalmopathy. The chain is built from TRBV7-2 and TRBJ2-4; D is undetermined. What was sequenced was blood. The CDR3 spells CASSLAEDDIQYF. The CDR3 nucleotides are TGTGCCAGCAGCTTAGCGGAAGATGACATTCAGTACTTC.